This TCR beta chain was profiled in a study of monozygotic twins with inflammatory bowel disease. TCRalpha along with TCRbeta cDNA was subjected to two nested PCRs lasting roughly 17 and 9 cycles. From its re-call of the 5' RACE reads, TCRdb lists each CDR3 protein once, without DNA. The listing records 400,000 or so distinct CDR3 sequences. Study findings and constraints: By inverse Simpson index, TCRbeta diversity was lower in IBD patients than in healthy co-twins.

On this clonotype: Its cognate antigen is unknown.

The CDR3 runs 14 residues. CDR1 is SGHRS and CDR2 is YFSETQ in the germline V gene. The source is a human donor with ulcerative colitis or Crohn's disease, or a healthy co-twin of an affected twin (not recorded which). The sample was blood. The chain links TRBV5-1 to TRBJ1-2; TCRdb's D call of TRBD1 is untestable without DNA. The CDR3 sequence is CASSRKDSGDGYTF.